The TCR beta chain under discussion was sequenced for a study of T cell clonality in common variable immunodeficiency. As to this clone: The antigen is undetermined. The DNA ends 3 residues before the CDR3 does, and the rest of the CDR3 is filled in from the germline J gene.

Study-level findings and limits: Authors noted CVID clonality's cause needs subpopulation repertoire sequencing. Common variable immunodeficiency TCR beta sequences reportedly had fewer deletions and N-nucleotide insertions.

The CDR3 extends over 14 amino acids. Germline CDR1 SNHLY, CDR2 FYNNEI. Deletions cut 6 bases from V and 0 bases from J, with 10 bases between. Some clones are missing from TCRdb's copy, which holds only in-frame ones; the method was immunoSEQ multiplex PCR. The sample shows 10,000 to 12,000 clones, none of them appearing just once. No CVID subject was ill or on immunomodulatory drugs when sampled. This sequence joins TRBV2 and TRBJ2-3; TRBD2 might be the D (5 bases). Sequencing was carried out using peripheral blood mononuclear cells. The source is a human donor with common variable immunodeficiency. The sequenced CDR3 bases are TGTGCCAGCAGCGTCAGCGGCAGCACAGATACG. Amino acid sequence: CASSVSGSTDT. The complete CDR3 reads CASSVSGSTDTQYF.